The present T cell receptor beta chain was sequenced within a study of molecular identifiers for immune sequencing clone quantification. With 5 bases removed from V and 0 bases from J, the gap between germline ends came to 7 bases. The CDR3 is made up of 13 amino acids. Per germline, CDR1 KGHSH and CDR2 LQKENI. As previously described, bulk TCR libraries were made using listed TCR primers. TCRdb used MiXCR to reprocess the PCR reads, holding one entry per CDR3 protein. The profile shows approximately 320,000 distinct CDR3 sequences, 24% of them singletons. Sequencing libraries of naive CD8 cells derived from around 20,000 to 1,000,000 sorted cells with 10%, 30% or 50% RNA. The study, taken as a whole, reports: Molecules of identical TCR sharing a barcode could underestimate highly expanded clone sizes. Under 1% of molecules in naive cells, but over 97% of effector molecules, belonged to clones above 20 RNA copies.

This clonotype was seen repeatedly, ten times or more. Its antigen is not known. This receptor was identified in a human donor in good health. Some libraries in this study had Jurkat cell RNA spiked in. The rearrangement uses TRBV18 and TRBJ1-1; D not certain. The sample taken for sequencing was naive CD8+ T cells from blood, with Jurkat cell RNA spiked in. The subset denotes: FACS-sorted CD8+CD4-CCR7+CD45RA+ naive T cells. The CDR3 region has the DNA TGTGCCAGCTCATATAGGATGAACACTGAAGCTTTCTTT. This encodes CASSYRMNTEAFF. Filled out from reference TRBV18 and TRBJ1-1, the complete variable domain reads NAGVMQNPRHLVRRRGQEARLRCSPMKGHSHVYWYRQLPEEGLKFMVYLQKENIIDESGMPKERFSAEFPKEGPSILRIQQVVRGDSAAYFCASSYRMNTEAFFGQGTRLTVV.